This passage covers 2 T cell receptor beta chains from one sample sequenced in a study of cytomegalovirus exposure and HLA in healthy donors. The PCR contained 60 Vbeta and 13 Jbeta primers. Measured with immunoSEQ multiplex PCR; TCRdb has only the in-frame clones, and not every one. The sample contains roughly 120,000 clones, roughly 76% of which appear only once. The specimen sequenced was PBMCs. The receptors here all came from a woman aged 60-75 years in good health and CMV-seropositive.

The chain combines TRBV19 with TRBJ1-3; no firm D call. V was shortened by 7 bases and J by 2 bases, with 12 bases between the two germline ends. The CDR3 extends over 14 amino acids. Germline V gene data show CDR1 as LNHDA and CDR2 as SQIVND (reference sequence). Here the CDR3 reads CASTQGSAGNTIYF. In nucleotides, the CDR3 is TGTGCCAGTACCCAAGGGAGCGCTGGAAACACCATATATTTT. Based on the CDR3 plus reference TRBV19 and TRBJ1-3, the full variable domain is DGGITQSPKYLFRKEGQNVTLSCEQNLNHDAMYWYRQDPGQGLRLIYYSQIVNDFQKGDIAEGYSVSREKKESFPLTVTSAQKNPTAFYLCASTQGSAGNTIYFGEGSWLTVV.

This clone was observed a few times. The chain has TRBV7-2 and TRBJ2-3, with D perhaps matching TRBD2 (5 bases). The V end was cut by 6 bases, the J end by 5 bases, with 15 bases between. This CDR3 is 14 amino acids long. The germline gives CDR1 SGHTA, CDR2 FQGNSA. The CDR3 nucleotides are TGTGCCAGCAGTCTCGCGGGTTTTCGAGATACGCAGTATTTT. Protein: CASSLAGFRDTQYF.